Listed below are T cell receptor beta chains from one sample, sequenced in a study of shared clonotypes between healthy human individuals. Clones were read by immunoSEQ multiplex PCR, and TCRdb kept only the in-frame ones, dropping some. The sample has some 1 million clones, around 74% seen once. The sequenced sample was memory CD4+ T cells sorted from blood. The receptor set was obtained from a man in his late teens or twenties in good health. The CDR3 runs from the conserved cysteine through the conserved F or W. D genes are given only for firm matches. Size is omitted from some rows. Given values are once, few, many or a class for expanded clones.

clone size	D gene	V gene	J gene	CDR3 protein	CDR3 DNA
NA	TRBD1	TRBV19	TRBJ1-5	CASSKSEGQANQPQHF	TGTGCCAGTAGTAAAAGTGAAGGACAGGCAAATCAGCCCCAGCATTTT
NA	NA	TRBV5-1	TRBJ2-1	CASSLGPGGLGNEQFF	TGCGCCAGCAGCTTGGGCCCAGGAGGGCTAGGTAATGAGCAGTTCTTC
few	NA	TRBV18	TRBJ1-5	CASSPAGSGNQPQHF	TGTGCCAGCTCACCCGCAGGGTCGGGCAATCAGCCCCAGCATTTT
NA	NA	TRBV5-6	TRBJ2-3	CASSLPTKVRTDTQYF	TGTGCCAGCAGCTTGCCGACCAAGGTTCGTACAGATACGCAGTATTTT
many	NA	TRBV5-4	TRBJ1-1	CASSSRKEAFF	TGTGCCAGCAGCTCGAGAAAAGAAGCTTTCTTT
few	TRBD1	TRBV10-3	TRBJ1-5	CAIRGQVSRPQHF	TGTGCCATCAGAGGACAGGTCTCACGGCCCCAGCATTTT
NA	NA	TRBV9	TRBJ2-7	CASSVGTPGPYEQYF	TGTGCCAGCAGCGTTGGGACTCCTGGGCCTTACGAGCAGTACTTC
NA	NA	TRBV25-1	TRBJ2-7	CASSDVGVAYEQYF	TGTGCCAGCAGTGATGTGGGCGTCGCCTACGAGCAGTACTTC
NA	TRBD1	TRBV27	TRBJ2-2	CACGQGVASGELFF	TGTGCCTGTGGACAGGGGGTAGCTTCCGGGGAGCTGTTTTTT
NA	TRBD2	TRBV7-9	TRBJ2-3	CASSSWASGTDTQYF	TGTGCCAGCAGCTCTTGGGCTAGCGGAACCGATACGCAGTATTTT
once	NA	TRBV10-1	TRBJ1-3	CASSSGDSGNTIYF	TGCGCCAGCAGCTCGGGAGACTCTGGAAACACCATATATTTT
NA	NA	TRBV19	TRBJ2-1	CASSIPPSNEQFF	TGTGCCAGTAGTATTCCCCCATCCAATGAGCAGTTCTTC
NA	NA	TRBV20-1	TRBJ2-3	CSASTGDTQYF	TGCAGTGCCTCTACGGGGGATACGCAGTATTTT
few	TRBD2	TRBV15	TRBJ2-5	CATSASGIGETQYF	TGTGCCACCAGCGCCAGCGGGATCGGGGAGACCCAGTACTTC
few	NA	TRBV28	TRBJ1-1	CASSGPYTEAFF	TGTGCCAGCAGTGGGCCCTACACTGAAGCTTTCTTT
few	NA	TRBV10-1	TRBJ1-1	CASSDGPGTEAFF	TGCGCCAGCAGTGACGGCCCTGGGACTGAAGCTTTCTTT
once	TRBD2	TRBV7-2	TRBJ2-2	CASSLESSGSPGELFF	TGTGCCAGCAGCTTAGAGAGTAGCGGGAGCCCCGGGGAGCTGTTTTTT
few	NA	TRBV15	TRBJ2-4	CATSRDSGSDKNIQYF	TGTGCCACCAGCAGAGACTCAGGATCCGACAAAAACATTCAGTACTTC
NA	NA	TRBV7-2	TRBJ2-7	CASSLDREQYF	TGTGCCAGCAGCCTCGACAGGGAGCAGTACTTC